This TCR beta chain derives from a study of sequential checkpoint blockade in melanoma. Study summary: Patients were randomized 1:1 to nivolumab-then-ipilimumab or ipilimumab-then-nivolumab first-line.

The CDR3 contains 13 residues. Between the trimmed V and J ends, which lost 8 bases and 5 bases, there was a span of 15 bases. CDR1 MNHNS and CDR2 SASEGT come from the germline V gene. Some clones are missing from TCRdb's copy, which holds only in-frame ones; the method was immunoSEQ multiplex PCR. The table lists about 30,000 clones, 85% to 90% of them singletons, with 14% in the top ten. Sample treatment: randomized to nivolumab then ipilimumab (arm A) or the reverse (arm B). DNA-damaging chemotherapy had not been given to any patient beforehand. PBMC sorting kept live CD3+CD8+ cells without CD19 or CD56.

The sequences come from CD8+ T cells sorted from blood (inferred from file names), collected from a patient given nivolumab and ipilimumab in sequence. This receptor was identified in a human donor with melanoma. The rearrangement joins TRBV6-1 to TRBJ2-5; D possibly corresponds to TRBD1 (6 bases). The CDR3 loop is CASDTGLGETQYF. Written as DNA, the CDR3 is TGTGCCAGCGACACAGGGTTAGGGGAGACCCAGTACTTC.